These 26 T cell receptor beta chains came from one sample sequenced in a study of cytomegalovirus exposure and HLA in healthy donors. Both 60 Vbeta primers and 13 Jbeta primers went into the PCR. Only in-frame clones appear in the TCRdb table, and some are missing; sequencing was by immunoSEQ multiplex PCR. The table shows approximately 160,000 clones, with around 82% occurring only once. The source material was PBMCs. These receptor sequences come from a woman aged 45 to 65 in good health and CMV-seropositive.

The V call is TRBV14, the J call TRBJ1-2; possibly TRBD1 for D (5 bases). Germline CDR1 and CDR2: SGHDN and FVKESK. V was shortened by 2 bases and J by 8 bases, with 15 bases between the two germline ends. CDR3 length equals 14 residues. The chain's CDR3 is CASSQFSGRRGYTF. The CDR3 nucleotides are TGTGCCAGCAGCCAATTTTCAGGGCGACGAGGCTACACCTTC.

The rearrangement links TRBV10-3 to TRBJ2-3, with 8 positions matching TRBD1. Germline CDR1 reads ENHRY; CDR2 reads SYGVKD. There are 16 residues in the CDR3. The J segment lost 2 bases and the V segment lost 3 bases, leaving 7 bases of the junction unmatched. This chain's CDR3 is CAISDPGQGFTDTQYF. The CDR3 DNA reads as TGTGCCATCAGTGACCCAGGACAGGGATTCACAGATACGCAGTATTTT.

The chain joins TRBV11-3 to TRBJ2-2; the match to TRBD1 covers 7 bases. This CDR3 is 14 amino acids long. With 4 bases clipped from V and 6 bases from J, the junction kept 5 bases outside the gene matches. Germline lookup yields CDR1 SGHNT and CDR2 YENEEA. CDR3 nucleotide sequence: TGTGCCAGCAGCTCAGGACAGGTCTCCGGGGAGCTGTTTTTT. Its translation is CASSSGQVSGELFF.

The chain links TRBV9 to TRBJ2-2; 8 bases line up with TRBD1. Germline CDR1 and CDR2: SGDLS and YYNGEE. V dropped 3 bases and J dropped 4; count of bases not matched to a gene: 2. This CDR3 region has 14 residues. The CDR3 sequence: CASSAGTGTGELFF. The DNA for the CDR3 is TGTGCCAGCAGCGCCGGGACAGGCACCGGGGAGCTGTTTTTT.

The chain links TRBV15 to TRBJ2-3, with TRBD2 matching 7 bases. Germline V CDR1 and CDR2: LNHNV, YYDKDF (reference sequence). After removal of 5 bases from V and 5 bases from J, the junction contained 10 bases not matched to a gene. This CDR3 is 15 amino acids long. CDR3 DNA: TGTGCCACCAGCGAACCGGGGGGTCGGGGAGATACGCAGTATTTT. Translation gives CATSEPGGRGDTQYF.

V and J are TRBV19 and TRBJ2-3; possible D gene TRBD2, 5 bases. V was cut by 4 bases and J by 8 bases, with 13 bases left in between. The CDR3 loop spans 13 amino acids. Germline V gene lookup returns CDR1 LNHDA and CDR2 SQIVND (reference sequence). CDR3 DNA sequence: TGTGCCAGTAGTACCAGAGGGCCCAGTACGCAGTATTTT. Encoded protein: CASSTRGPSTQYF. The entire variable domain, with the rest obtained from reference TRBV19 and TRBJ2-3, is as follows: DGGITQSPKYLFRKEGQNVTLSCEQNLNHDAMYWYRQDPGQGLRLIYYSQIVNDFQKGDIAEGYSVSREKKESFPLTVTSAQKNPTAFYLCASSTRGPSTQYFGPGTRLTVL.

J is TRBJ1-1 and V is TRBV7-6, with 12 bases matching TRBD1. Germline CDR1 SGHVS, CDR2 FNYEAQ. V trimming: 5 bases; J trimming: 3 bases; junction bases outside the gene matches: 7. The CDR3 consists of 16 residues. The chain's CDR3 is CASSPGTGGRDTEAFF. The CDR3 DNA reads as TGTGCCAGCAGCCCCGGGACAGGGGGCAGGGACACTGAAGCTTTCTTT.

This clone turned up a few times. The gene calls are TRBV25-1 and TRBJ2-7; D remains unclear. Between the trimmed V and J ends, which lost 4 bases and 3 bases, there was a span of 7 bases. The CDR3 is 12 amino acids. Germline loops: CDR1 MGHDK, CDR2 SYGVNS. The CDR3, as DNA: TGTGCCAGCAGTGTGGTTAGCTACGAGCAGTACTTC. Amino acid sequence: CASSVVSYEQYF.

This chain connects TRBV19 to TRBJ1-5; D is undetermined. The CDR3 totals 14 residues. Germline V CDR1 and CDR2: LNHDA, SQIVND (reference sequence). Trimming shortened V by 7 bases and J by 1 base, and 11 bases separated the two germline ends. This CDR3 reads CASTLGGSNQPQHF. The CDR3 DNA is TGTGCCAGTACCCTGGGAGGGAGCAATCAGCCCCAGCATTTT. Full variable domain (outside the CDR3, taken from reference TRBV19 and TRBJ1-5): DGGITQSPKYLFRKEGQNVTLSCEQNLNHDAMYWYRQDPGQGLRLIYYSQIVNDFQKGDIAEGYSVSREKKESFPLTVTSAQKNPTAFYLCASTLGGSNQPQHFGDGTRLSIL.

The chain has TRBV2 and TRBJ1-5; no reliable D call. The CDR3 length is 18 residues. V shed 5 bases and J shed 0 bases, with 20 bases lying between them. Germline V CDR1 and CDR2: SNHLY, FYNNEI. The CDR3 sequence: CASSSYRGSRNSNQPQHF. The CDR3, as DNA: TGTGCCAGCAGTTCCTACCGAGGCAGCCGAAATAGCAATCAGCCCCAGCATTTT. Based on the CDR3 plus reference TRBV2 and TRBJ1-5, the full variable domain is EPEVTQTPSHQVTQMGQEVILRCVPISNHLYFYWYRQILGQKVEFLVSFYNNEISEKSEIFDDQFSVERPDGSNFTLKIRSTKLEDSAMYFCASSSYRGSRNSNQPQHFGDGTRLSIL.

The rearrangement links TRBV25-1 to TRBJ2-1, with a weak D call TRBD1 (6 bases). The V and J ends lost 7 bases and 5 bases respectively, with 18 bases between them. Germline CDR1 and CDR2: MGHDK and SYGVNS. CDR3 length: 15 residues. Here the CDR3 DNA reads TGTGCCAGCACAAAGACAGGATTTACCGACAATGAGCAGTTCTTC. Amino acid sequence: CASTKTGFTDNEQFF.

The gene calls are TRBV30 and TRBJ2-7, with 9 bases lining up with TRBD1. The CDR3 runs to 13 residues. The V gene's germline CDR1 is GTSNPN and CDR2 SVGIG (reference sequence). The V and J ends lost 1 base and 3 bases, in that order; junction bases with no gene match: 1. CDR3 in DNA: TGTGCCTGGAGTGAGGACAGGGGCTACGAGCAGTACTTC. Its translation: CAWSEDRGYEQYF.

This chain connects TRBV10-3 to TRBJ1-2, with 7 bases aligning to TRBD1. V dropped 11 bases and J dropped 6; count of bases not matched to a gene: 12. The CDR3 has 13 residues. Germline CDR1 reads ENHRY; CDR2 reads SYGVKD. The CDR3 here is CAPSPGTADGYTF. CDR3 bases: TGTGCCCCTTCCCCCGGGACAGCTGATGGCTACACCTTC.

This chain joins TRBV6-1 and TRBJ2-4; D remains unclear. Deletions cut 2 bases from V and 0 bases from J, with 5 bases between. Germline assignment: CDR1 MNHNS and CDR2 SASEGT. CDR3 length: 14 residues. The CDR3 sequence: CASSEWRAKNIQYF. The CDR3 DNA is TGTGCCAGCAGTGAATGGAGAGCCAAAAACATTCAGTACTTC.

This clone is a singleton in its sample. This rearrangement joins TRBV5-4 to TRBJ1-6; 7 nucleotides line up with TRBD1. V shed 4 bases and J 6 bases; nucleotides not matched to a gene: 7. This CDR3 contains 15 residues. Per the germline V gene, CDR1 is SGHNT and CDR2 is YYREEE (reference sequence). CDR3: CASSGEAGGNSPLHF. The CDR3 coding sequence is TGTGCCAGCAGCGGGGAGGCAGGGGGTAATTCACCCCTCCACTTT.

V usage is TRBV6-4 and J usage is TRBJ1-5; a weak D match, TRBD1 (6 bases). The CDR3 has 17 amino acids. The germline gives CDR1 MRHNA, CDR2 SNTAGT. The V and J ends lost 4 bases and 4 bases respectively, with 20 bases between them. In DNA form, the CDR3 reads TGTGCCAGCAGTGGGGGAGGGGGTCTAAGGTTGAATCAGCCCCAGCATTTT. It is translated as CASSGGGGLRLNQPQHF.

As DNA, the CDR3 is TGCGCCAGCAGCTTTCGGGACAGGGGGCCGTATGAGACCCAGTACTTC. Encoded protein: CASSFRDRGPYETQYF. This chain connects TRBV5-1 to TRBJ2-5; 12 nucleotides match TRBD1. Germline CDR1 reads SGHRS; CDR2 reads YFSETQ. Losses at the gene ends were 2 bases for V and 5 bases for J; bases not matched to a gene: 7. The CDR3 has 16 residues. Looking up the rest from reference TRBV5-1 and TRBJ2-5 gives the full variable domain: KAGVTQTPRYLIKTRGQQVTLSCSPISGHRSVSWYQQTPGQGLQFLFEYFSETQRNKGNFPGRFSGRQFSNSRSEMNVSTLELGDSALYLCASSFRDRGPYETQYFGPGTRLLVL.

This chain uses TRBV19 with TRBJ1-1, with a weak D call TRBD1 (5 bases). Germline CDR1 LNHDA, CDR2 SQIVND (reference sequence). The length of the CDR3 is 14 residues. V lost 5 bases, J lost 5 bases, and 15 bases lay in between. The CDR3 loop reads CASSWSRASTEAFF. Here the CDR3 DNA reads TGTGCCAGTAGTTGGAGCAGGGCCTCGACTGAAGCTTTCTTT.

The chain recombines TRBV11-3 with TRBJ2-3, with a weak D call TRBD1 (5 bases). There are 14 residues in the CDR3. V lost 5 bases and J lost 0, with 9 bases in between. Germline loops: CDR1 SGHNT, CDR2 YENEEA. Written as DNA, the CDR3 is TGTGCCAGCAGCAAAGGGGCTAGCACAGATACGCAGTATTTT. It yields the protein CASSKGASTDTQYF.

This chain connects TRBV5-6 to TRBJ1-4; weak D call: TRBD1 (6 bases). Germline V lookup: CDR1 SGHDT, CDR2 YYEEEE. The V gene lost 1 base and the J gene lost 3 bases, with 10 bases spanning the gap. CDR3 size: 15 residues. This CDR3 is CASSLSTGPNEKLFF. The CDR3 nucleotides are TGTGCCAGCAGCTTGTCGACAGGCCCTAATGAAAAACTGTTTTTT.

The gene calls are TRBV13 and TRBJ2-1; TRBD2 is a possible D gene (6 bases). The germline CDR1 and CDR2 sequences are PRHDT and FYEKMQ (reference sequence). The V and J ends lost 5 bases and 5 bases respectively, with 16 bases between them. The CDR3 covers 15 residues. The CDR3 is CASSRDSFRDNEQFF. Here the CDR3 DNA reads TGTGCCAGCAGCCGGGACTCTTTTAGGGACAATGAGCAGTTCTTC.

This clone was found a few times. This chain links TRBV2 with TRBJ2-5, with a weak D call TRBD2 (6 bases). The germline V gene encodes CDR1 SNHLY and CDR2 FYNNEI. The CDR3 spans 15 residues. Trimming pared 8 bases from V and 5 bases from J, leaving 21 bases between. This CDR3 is CASRGNGGFSETQYF. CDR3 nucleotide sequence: TGTGCCAGCCGGGGAAACGGGGGTTTTTCGGAGACCCAGTACTTC. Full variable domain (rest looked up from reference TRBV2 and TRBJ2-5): EPEVTQTPSHQVTQMGQEVILRCVPISNHLYFYWYRQILGQKVEFLVSFYNNEISEKSEIFDDQFSVERPDGSNFTLKIRSTKLEDSAMYFCASRGNGGFSETQYFGPGTRLLVL.

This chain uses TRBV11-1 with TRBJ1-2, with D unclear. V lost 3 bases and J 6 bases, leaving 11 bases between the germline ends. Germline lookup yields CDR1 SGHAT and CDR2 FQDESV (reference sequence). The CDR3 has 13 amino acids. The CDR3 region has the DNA TGTGCCAGCAGCTTTCGGGGTGGTAATGGCTACACCTTC. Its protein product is CASSFRGGNGYTF.

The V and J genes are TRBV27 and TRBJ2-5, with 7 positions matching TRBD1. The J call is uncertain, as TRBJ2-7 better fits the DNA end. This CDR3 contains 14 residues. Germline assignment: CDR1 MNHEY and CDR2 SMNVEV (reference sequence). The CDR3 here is CASSLRGGKYEQYF. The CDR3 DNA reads TGTGCCAGCAGTTTACGAGGGGGCAAGTACGAGCAGTACTTC.

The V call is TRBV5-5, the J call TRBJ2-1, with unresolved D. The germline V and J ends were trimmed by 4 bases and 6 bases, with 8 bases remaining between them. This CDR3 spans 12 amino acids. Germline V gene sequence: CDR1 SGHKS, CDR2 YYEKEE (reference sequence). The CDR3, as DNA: TGTGCCAGCAGCCCTTTTCCCAATGAGCAGTTCTTC. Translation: CASSPFPNEQFF.

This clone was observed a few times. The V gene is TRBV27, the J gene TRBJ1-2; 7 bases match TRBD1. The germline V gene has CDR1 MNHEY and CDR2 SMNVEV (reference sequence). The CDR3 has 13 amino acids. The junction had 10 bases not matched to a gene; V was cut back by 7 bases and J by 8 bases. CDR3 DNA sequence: TGTGCCAGCAAACTTTACAGGGGACAGGGCTACACCTTC. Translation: CASKLYRGQGYTF.